This T cell receptor (beta chain) came from a study of Graves' ophthalmopathy and Graves' hyperthyroidism. The authors enrolled newly diagnosed hyperthyroidism patients aged 18 to 65 with under 2 months' duration. The germline gives CDR1 MNHNS, CDR2 SASEGT. This CDR3 contains 14 residues. Trimming shortened V by 3 bases and J by 6 bases, and 14 bases separated the two germline ends. This clonotype has at least ten counts. Its target is unknown. Study outcomes and limitations: For separating ophthalmopathy from stable hyperthyroidism, a 13-signature model gave 87.88% sensitivity and roughly 83% specificity.

RNA transcripts were the source from which TCR beta CDR3 regions were amplified. First-round RT-PCR employed HTBI primers, with a second-round multiplex PCR after it. One entry per CDR3 protein, called by TCRdb with MiXCR from the multiplex PCR reads. The data contain hundreds of thousands of distinct CDR3 sequences, over 20% of them singletons. Sequenced: peripheral blood. The receptor's source is a woman aged 18-30 years with stable Graves' hyperthyroidism. Some clones in this sample may be carry-over from other donors' samples. The J gene is TRBJ1-1, the V gene TRBV6-1; D uncertain. The CDR3 DNA follows: TGTGCCAGCAGTGATTGGGTCCGGGCCGCTGAAGCTTTCTTT. It is translated as CASSDWVRAAEAFF.